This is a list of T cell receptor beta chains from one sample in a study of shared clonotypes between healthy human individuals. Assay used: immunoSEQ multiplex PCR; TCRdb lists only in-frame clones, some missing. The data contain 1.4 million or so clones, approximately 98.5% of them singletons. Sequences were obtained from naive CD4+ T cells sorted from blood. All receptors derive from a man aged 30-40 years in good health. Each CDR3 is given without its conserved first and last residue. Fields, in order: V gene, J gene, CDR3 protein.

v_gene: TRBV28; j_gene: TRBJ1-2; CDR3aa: ASSSTPPDYGYT
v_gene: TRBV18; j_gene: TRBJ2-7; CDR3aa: ASSPRGGVNYEQY
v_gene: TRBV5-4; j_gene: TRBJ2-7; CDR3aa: ASSWEMGARLKARPDEQY
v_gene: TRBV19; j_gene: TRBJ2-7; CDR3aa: ASRSSGDYEQY
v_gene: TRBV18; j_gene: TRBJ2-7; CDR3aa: ASSHPGKTYEQY
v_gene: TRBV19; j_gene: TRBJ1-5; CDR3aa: ASSPTRGSNQPQH
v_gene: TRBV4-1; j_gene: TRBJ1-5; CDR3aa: ASSQSRDIYNQPQH
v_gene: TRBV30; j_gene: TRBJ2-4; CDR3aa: AWSVGGPSNIQY
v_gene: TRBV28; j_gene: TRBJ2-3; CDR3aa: ASSSQTFTSTDTQY
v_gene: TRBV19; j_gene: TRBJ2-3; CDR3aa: ASSLSGLSTDTQY
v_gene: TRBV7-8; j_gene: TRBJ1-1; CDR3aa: ASSSPLNTEAF
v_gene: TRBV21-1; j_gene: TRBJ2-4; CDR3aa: ASSIDELQGLDIQY
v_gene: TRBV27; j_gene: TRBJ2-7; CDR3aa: ASSQRTSTYEQY
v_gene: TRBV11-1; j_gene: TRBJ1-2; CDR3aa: ASSLSGVDRVF
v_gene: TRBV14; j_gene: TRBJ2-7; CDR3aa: ASSRTGVTYEQY
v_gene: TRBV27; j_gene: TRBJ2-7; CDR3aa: ASSPISGTYYEQY
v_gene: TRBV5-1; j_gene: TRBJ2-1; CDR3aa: ASSLGTGPGNEQF
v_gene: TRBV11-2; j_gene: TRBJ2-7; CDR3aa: ASSLRDGSSYEQY
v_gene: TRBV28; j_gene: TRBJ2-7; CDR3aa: ASSPSGFLTLYEQY
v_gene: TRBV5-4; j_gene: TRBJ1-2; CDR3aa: ASSFRAGDFYGYT
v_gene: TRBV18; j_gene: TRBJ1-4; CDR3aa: ASSPPRRGEKLF
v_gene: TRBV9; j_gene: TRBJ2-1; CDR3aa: ASGEGSSSYNEQF
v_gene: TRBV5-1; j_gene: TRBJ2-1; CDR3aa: ASSGPLASSYNEQF
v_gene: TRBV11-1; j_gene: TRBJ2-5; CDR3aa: ASSFTGGETQY
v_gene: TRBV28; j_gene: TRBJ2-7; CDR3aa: ASILGGFLGGEQY
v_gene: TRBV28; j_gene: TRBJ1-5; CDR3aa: ASSLSRGVRNQPQH
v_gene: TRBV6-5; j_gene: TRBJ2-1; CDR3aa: ASSYRTDLGEQF
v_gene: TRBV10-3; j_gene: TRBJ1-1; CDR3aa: AISESTGRWGEAF
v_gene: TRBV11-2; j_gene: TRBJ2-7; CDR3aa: ASSLGLAYDSYEQY
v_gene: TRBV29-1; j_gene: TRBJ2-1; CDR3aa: SVLNRGRNEQF
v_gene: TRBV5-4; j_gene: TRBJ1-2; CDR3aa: ASSLGGQGQGYT
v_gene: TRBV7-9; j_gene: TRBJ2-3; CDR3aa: ASSLLAGGTDTQY
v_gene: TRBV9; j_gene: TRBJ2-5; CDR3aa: ASSPWVLGETQY
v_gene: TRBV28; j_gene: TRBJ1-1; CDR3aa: ASSSGFLNTEAF
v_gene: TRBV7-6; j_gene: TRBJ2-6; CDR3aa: ASSGWISGANVLT
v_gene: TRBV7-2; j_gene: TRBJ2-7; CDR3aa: ASSLGAGLIYEQY
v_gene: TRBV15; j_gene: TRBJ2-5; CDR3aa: ATSREVGSAGPKETQY
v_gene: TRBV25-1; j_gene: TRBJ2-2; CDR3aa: ASSDRKNTGELF
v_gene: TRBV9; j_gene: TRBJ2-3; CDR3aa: ASSVVGGSDTQY
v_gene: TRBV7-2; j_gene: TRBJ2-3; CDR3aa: ASSFLADTQY
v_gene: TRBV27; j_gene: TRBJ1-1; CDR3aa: ASTPDRSWGTEAF
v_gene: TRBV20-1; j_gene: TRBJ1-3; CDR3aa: SGQSGNTIY
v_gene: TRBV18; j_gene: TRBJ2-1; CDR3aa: ASSPPGSGRGNEQF
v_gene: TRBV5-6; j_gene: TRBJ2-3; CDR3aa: ASSFRAGVGDTQY
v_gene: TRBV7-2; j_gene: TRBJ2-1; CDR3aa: ASSLASQRGRGEQF
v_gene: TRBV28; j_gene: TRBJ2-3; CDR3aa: ASRIPRGTDTQY
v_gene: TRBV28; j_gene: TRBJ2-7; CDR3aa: ASRNTDRGYSYEQY
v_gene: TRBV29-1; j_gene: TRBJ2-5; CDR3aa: SVALAGWQETQY
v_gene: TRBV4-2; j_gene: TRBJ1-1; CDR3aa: ASSQPQGKTEAF
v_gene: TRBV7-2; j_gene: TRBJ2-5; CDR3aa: ASSLNSGSGETQY
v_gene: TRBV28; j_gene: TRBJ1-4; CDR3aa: ASSLVSNEKLF
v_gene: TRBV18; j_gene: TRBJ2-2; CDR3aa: ASCTLGKTGELF
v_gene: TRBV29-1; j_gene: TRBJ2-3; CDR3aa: SVEDRDRGRYTDTQY
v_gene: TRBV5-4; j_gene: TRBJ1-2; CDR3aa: ASSPRKGTGFNYGYT
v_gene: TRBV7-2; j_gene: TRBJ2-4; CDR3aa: ASSLAGTKNIQY
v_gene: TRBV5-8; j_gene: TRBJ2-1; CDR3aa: ASSLAGTSGSYNEQF
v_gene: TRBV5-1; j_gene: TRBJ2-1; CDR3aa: ASRVREAGYNEQF
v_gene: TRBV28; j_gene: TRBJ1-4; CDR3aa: ASRTLLAKAYEKLF
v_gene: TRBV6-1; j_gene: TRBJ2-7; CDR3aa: ASSPGTGRVYEQY
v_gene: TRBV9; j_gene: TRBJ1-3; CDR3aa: ASSVGPAEVSGNTIY